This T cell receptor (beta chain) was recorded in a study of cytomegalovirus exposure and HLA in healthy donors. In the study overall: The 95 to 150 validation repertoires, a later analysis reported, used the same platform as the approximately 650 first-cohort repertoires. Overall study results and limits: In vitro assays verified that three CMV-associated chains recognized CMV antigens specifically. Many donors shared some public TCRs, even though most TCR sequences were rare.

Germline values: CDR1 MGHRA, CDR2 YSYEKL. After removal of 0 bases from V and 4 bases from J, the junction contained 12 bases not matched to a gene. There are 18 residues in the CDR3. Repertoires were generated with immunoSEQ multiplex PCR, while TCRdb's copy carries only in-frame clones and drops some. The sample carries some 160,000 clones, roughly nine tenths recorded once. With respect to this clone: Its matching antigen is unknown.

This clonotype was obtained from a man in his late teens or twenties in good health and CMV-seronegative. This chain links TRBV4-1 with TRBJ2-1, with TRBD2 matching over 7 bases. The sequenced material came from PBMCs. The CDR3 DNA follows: TGCGCCAGCAGCCAAGATAATTATAGGGAGGGCCTTTACAATGAGCAGTTCTTC. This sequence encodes CASSQDNYREGLYNEQFF.